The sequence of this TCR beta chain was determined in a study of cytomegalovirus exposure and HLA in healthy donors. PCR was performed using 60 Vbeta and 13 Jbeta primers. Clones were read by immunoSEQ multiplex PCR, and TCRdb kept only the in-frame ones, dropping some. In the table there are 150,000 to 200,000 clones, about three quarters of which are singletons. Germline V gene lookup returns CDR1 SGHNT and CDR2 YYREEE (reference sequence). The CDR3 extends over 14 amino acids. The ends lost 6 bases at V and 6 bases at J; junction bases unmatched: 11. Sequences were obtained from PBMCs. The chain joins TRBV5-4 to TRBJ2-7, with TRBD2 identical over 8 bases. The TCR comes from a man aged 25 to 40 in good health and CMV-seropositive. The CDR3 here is CASTSGGGESEQYF. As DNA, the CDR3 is TGTGCCAGCACTTCGGGGGGGGGAGAGAGCGAGCAGTACTTC.